Only one count was recorded for the clone carrying this TCR beta chain. This sample was included in a study of blood T cell repertoires in COVID-19. Looking at the study overall: Sites across the United States, Italy and Spain contributed samples from acute and convalescent COVID-19.

This CDR3 comprises 18 residues. Trimming took 1 base from V and 2 from J, leaving 19 bases between them. The V gene's germline CDR1 is LNHDA and CDR2 SQIVND (reference sequence). Participants came from some 26 US areas, aged roughly 18 to 89 years. Participants' own reports of clinical history determined their cohort assignment. Method: immunoSEQ multiplex PCR; TCRdb's copy keeps in-frame clones and lacks some. The sample holds 300,000 to 400,000 clones; roughly 90% are singletons and the top ten take roughly 0.97%. This receptor was identified in a woman aged 25 to 39 with acute COVID-19. The sample taken for sequencing was PBMCs or T cells enriched from blood (not recorded which). The chain employs TRBV19 and TRBJ2-3; D is perhaps TRBD2 (7 bases). The CDR3 region is CASSIGEEWEGVTDTQYF. As DNA, the CDR3 is TGTGCCAGTAGTATAGGCGAGGAATGGGAGGGGGTCACAGATACGCAGTATTTT.